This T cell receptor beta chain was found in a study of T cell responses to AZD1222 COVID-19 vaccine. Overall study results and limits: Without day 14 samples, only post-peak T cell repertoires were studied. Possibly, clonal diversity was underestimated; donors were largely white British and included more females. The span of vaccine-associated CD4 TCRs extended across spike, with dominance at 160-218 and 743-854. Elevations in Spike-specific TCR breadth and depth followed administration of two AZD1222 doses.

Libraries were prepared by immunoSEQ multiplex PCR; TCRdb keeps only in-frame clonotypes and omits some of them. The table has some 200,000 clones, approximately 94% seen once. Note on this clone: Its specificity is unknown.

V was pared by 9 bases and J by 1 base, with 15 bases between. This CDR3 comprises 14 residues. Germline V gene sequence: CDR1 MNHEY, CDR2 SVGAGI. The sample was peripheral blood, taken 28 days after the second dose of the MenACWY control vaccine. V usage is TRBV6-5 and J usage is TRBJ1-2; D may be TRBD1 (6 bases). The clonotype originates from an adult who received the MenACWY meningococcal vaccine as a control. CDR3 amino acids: CASRQDGGNYGYTF. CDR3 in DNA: TGTGCCAGTCGACAGGACGGCGGTAACTATGGCTACACCTTC.